Each of the 3 T cell receptor beta chains below was sequenced from the same sample in a study of radiation and T cells in renal cell carcinoma. Clones were read by immunoSEQ multiplex PCR, and TCRdb kept only the in-frame ones, dropping some. The profile shows almost 50,000 clones, roughly 80% of them singletons. Time point defined: blood 2 weeks post-SBRT. This sample's treatment: 15 Gy SBRT to primary tumor, nephrectomy 4 weeks later. The source was blood, collected from a patient whose treatment included radiotherapy and nephrectomy. The source is a woman in her 70s with renal cell carcinoma.

V is TRBV7-6 and J is TRBJ2-2; the match to TRBD1 covers 11 bases. The J segment lost 4 bases and the V segment lost 6 bases, leaving 1 base of the junction unmatched. Germline lookup yields CDR1 SGHVS and CDR2 FNYEAQ. The CDR3 totals 14 residues. The CDR3 sequence: CASRGTGGTGELFF. CDR3 in DNA: TGTGCCAGCAGGGGGACAGGGGGCACCGGGGAGCTGTTTTTT.

The chain links TRBV5-5 to TRBJ1-1; D is ambiguous. V lost 0 bases to trimming and J lost 3 bases, with 12 bases between them. The CDR3 runs to 15 residues. The germline V gene has CDR1 SGHKS and CDR2 YYEKEE (reference sequence). The CDR3 region has the DNA TGTGCCAGCAGCTTGGTCCTCCCAGGCGACACTGAAGCTTTCTTT. Its translation is CASSLVLPGDTEAFF.

This clone was counted only a few times. V gene TRBV7-8 combines with J gene TRBJ1-6, with D hard to call. Per the germline V gene, CDR1 is SGHVS and CDR2 is FQNEAQ. V gave up 5 bases and J gave up 6 bases, with 17 bases separating them. This CDR3 is 16 amino acids long. CDR3 sequence reads: CASSPVLGNTNSPLHF. CDR3 bases: TGTGCCAGCAGCCCAGTCTTAGGGAACACTAATTCACCCCTCCACTTT.